Sequencing of this T cell receptor (beta chain) was carried out in a study of control samples from healthy donors and cancer patients. The CDR3 is made up of 16 amino acids. The V gene's germline CDR1 is SGHRS and CDR2 YFSETQ. Between the trimmed V and J ends, which lost 0 bases and 6 bases, there was a span of 19 bases. Measured with immunoSEQ multiplex PCR; TCRdb has only the in-frame clones, and not every one. The repertoire holds 100,000 to 150,000 clones, approximately 92% seen once, with 0.55% to 0.65% in the top ten. The receptor was isolated from a man older than 75 with head and neck cancer. This chain links TRBV5-1 with TRBJ2-7; possible D gene TRBD2, 7 bases. The sample was PBMCs. The CDR3: CASSLVGPSGGFEQYF. In DNA form, the CDR3 reads TGCGCCAGCAGCTTGGTTGGGCCTTCGGGGGGCTTCGAGCAGTACTTC.